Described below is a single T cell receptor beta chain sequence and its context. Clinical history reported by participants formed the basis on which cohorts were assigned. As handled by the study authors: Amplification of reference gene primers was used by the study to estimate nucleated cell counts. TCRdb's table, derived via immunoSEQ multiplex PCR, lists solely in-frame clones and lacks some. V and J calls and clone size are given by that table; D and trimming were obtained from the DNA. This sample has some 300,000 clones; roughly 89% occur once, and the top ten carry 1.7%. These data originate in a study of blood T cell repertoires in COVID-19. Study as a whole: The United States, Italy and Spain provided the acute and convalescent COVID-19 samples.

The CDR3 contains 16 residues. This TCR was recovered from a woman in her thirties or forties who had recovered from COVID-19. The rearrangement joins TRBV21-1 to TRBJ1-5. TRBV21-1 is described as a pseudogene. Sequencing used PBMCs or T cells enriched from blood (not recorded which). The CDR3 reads CASSERDCRKSQPQHF. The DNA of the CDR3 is TGTGCCAGCAGCGAACGGGACTGCAGAAAAAGCCAGCCCCAGCATTTT.